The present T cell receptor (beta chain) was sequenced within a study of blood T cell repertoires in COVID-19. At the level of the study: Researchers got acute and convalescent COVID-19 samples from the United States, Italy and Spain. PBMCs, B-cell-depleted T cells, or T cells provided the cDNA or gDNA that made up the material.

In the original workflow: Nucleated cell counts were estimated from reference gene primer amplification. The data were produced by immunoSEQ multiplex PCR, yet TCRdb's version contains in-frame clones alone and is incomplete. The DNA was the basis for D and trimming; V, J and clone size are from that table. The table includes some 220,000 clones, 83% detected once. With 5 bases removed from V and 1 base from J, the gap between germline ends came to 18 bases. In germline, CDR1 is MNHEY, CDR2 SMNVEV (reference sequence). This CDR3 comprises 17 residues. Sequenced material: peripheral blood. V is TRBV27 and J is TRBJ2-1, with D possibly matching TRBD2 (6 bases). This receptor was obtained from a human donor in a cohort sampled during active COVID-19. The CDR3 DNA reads TGTGCCAGCAGTACCCTTAGCGGATCTTATTCCTACAATGAGCAGTTCTTC. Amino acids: CASSTLSGSYSYNEQFF.